Listed here are 21 T cell receptor beta chains from one sample, sequenced in a study of shared clonotypes between healthy human individuals. Profiling relied on immunoSEQ multiplex PCR, and the TCRdb table lists in-frame clones only, not all of them. The repertoire has approximately 1.5 million clones, approximately 98% of them found once; the top ten carry about 0.45%. Specimen: naive CD4+ T cells sorted from blood. Specified subset: CD45RA+ positively selected. The source is a man in his thirties or forties in good health.

A few counts support this clone. This specimen includes other DNA sequences encoding the same CDR3. The chain joins TRBV5-6 to TRBJ2-3; TRBD2 aligns across 11 bases. CDR3 size: 15 residues. CDR1 SGHDT and CDR2 YYEEEE come from the germline V gene. With V trimmed by 0 bases and J by 3 bases, 0 bases remained unmatched. The CDR3 region is CASSLGLAGTDTQYF. The CDR3 coding sequence is TGTGCCAGCAGCTTGGGACTAGCGGGAACAGATACGCAGTATTTT.

The chain joins TRBV2 to TRBJ1-5; 7 bases match TRBD1. The CDR3 length is 16 residues. The ends lost 2 bases at V and 4 bases at J; junction bases unmatched: 8. From germline, CDR1 is SNHLY and CDR2 FYNNEI. Here the CDR3 reads CASSESLTGTNQPQHF. The CDR3 DNA is TGTGCCAGCAGTGAAAGCCTGACAGGGACGAATCAGCCCCAGCATTTT.

This clone was counted once. J is TRBJ2-5 and V is TRBV5-4; maybe TRBD1 (5 bases). This CDR3 contains 14 residues. The germline CDR1 and CDR2 sequences are SGHNT and YYREEE (reference sequence). Trimming took 4 bases from V and 2 from J, leaving 12 bases between them. CDR3 coding DNA: TGTGCCAGCAGCATTCAGGGTGCACAAGAGACCCAGTACTTC. This encodes CASSIQGAQETQYF. Supplemented by reference TRBV5-4 and TRBJ2-5, the full variable domain reads ETGVTQSPTHLIKTRGQQVTLRCSSQSGHNTVSWYQQALGQGPQFIFQYYREEENGRGNFPPRFSGLQFPNYSSELNVNALELDDSALYLCASSIQGAQETQYFGPGTRLLVL.

The rearrangement joins TRBV4-3 to TRBJ2-3; a weak D match, TRBD2 (6 bases). The CDR3 contains 16 residues. Germline CDR1 is LGHNA and CDR2 is YSLEER. V was cut by 3 bases and J by 5 bases, with 18 bases left in between. The CDR3 is CASSQDPRRGGDTQYF. CDR3 in DNA: TGCGCCAGCAGCCAGGATCCGCGTCGGGGAGGAGATACGCAGTATTTT.

V is TRBV11-2 and J is TRBJ2-1; 10 bases agree with TRBD1. V trimming: 6 bases; J trimming: 7 bases; junction bases outside the gene matches: 12. This CDR3 has 16 amino acids. The V gene's germline CDR1 is SGHAT and CDR2 FQNNGV. CDR3 in DNA: TGTGCCAGCAGACCCATACCGGGACAGGGGTGGAATGAGCAGTTCTTC. Protein sequence: CASRPIPGQGWNEQFF.

CDR3 coding DNA: TGCGCCAGTGGGGGCGGGAGAGTTGACAATGAGCAGTTCTTC. This translates into CASGGGRVDNEQFF. The J gene is TRBJ2-1, the V gene TRBV5-1, with D possibly being TRBD2 (7 bases). V was cut by 8 bases and J by 5 bases, with 17 bases left in between. The CDR3 totals 14 residues. CDR1 and CDR2 from the germline V gene are SGHRS and YFSETQ.

The V call is TRBV7-8, the J call TRBJ2-4; 12 bases map to TRBD2. The CDR3 sequence is 19 residues long. Germline CDR1 SGHVS, CDR2 FQNEAQ. V trimming: 3 bases; J trimming: 0 bases; junction bases outside the gene matches: 9. In nucleotides, the CDR3 is TGTGCCAGCAGCTTTTTTGGGCTAGCGGGAGGGGTAGCCAAAAACATTCAGTACTTC. Its protein is CASSFFGLAGGVAKNIQYF. Based on the CDR3 plus reference TRBV7-8 and TRBJ2-4, the full variable domain is GAGVSQSPRYKVAKRGQDVALRCDPISGHVSLFWYQQALGQGPEFLTYFQNEAQLDKSGLPSDRFFAERPEGSVSTLKIQRTQQEDSAVYLCASSFFGLAGGVAKNIQYFGAGTRLSVL.

The chain joins TRBV4-1 to TRBJ2-4; D is ambiguous. The CDR3 runs to 17 residues. Germline CDR1 MGHRA, CDR2 YSYEKL. V was trimmed by 0 bases and J by 0 bases, leaving 12 bases between them. The CDR3, as DNA: TGCGCCAGCAGCCAAGACATGAGGCCACTAGCCAAAAACATTCAGTACTTC. It encodes CASSQDMRPLAKNIQYF.

V and J are TRBV15 and TRBJ2-1; D call uncertain. The germline CDR1 and CDR2 sequences are LNHNV and YYDKDF (reference sequence). This CDR3 comprises 14 residues. Trimming took off 5 bases at V and 6 bases at J, with 14 bases between the two ends. This chain's CDR3 is CATSPGWAGNEQFF. CDR3 nucleotides: TGTGCCACCAGCCCCGGGTGGGCTGGCAATGAGCAGTTCTTC.

The V gene is TRBV15, the J gene TRBJ2-7; no clear D. Germline V gives CDR1 LNHNV, CDR2 YYDKDF (reference sequence). Trimming removed 1 base from V and 3 bases from J, with 13 bases in between. This CDR3 has 15 residues. In DNA form, the CDR3 reads TGTGCCACCAGCAGAGGGGTTGGGGAATACTACGAGCAGTACTTC. Protein: CATSRGVGEYYEQYF.

This chain links TRBV28 with TRBJ1-5; 7 bases line up with TRBD1. Germline trimming cut 6 bases from V and 2 bases from J; bases unmatched to any gene: 10. CDR3 length: 16 amino acids. Germline lookup yields CDR1 MDHEN and CDR2 SYDVKM. Here the CDR3 reads CASRRQGSIGNQPQHF. The CDR3 DNA reads as TGTGCCAGCAGACGACAGGGCTCGATTGGCAATCAGCCCCAGCATTTT. Based on the CDR3 plus reference TRBV28 and TRBJ1-5, the full variable domain is DVKVTQSSRYLVKRTGEKVFLECVQDMDHENMFWYRQDPGLGLRLIYFSYDVKMKEKGDIPEGYSVSREKKERFSLILESASTNQTSMYLCASRRQGSIGNQPQHFGDGTRLSIL.

V is TRBV10-3 and J is TRBJ2-7; 9 bases match TRBD2. Germline assignment: CDR1 ENHRY and CDR2 SYGVKD. Trimming at V came to 5 bases and at J to 6 bases, leaving 11 bases not matched to a gene. The CDR3 has 15 amino acids. The CDR3 sequence is CAISLPLAGAPEQYF. DNA of the CDR3: TGTGCCATCAGTCTACCTTTAGCGGGAGCACCCGAGCAGTACTTC.

V is TRBV27 and J is TRBJ2-7; 10 bases are a match to TRBD2. Trimming cost V 6 bases and J 6 bases; bases outside gene matches: 17. Germline loops: CDR1 MNHEY, CDR2 SMNVEV (reference sequence). The CDR3 length is 17 residues. This CDR3 is CASRPGPSGSSRFEQYF. CDR3 in DNA: TGTGCCAGCAGACCGGGGCCTAGCGGGAGCAGCCGTTTCGAGCAGTACTTC.

CDR3 protein: CASSASGTVAKNIQYF. CDR3 nucleotides: TGTGCCAGCAGTGCCTCCGGGACAGTAGCCAAAAACATTCAGTACTTC. The V call is TRBV6-1, the J call TRBJ2-4; 7 bases fit TRBD1. The CDR3 is made up of 16 amino acids. Unmatched junction bases numbered 6, after V lost 4 bases and J lost 0 bases. Germline CDR1 and CDR2: MNHNS and SASEGT.

This chain joins TRBV5-5 and TRBJ2-2; 7 nucleotides agree with TRBD1. Trimming removed 4 bases from V and 4 bases from J; junction bases left unmatched: 1. The CDR3 has 13 residues. Germline CDR1 reads SGHKS; CDR2 reads YYEKEE (reference sequence). Written as DNA, the CDR3 is TGTGCCAGCAGCGACAGGGTCACCGGGGAGCTGTTTTTT. Translating gives CASSDRVTGELFF.

The rearrangement joins TRBV20-1 to TRBJ2-3; D tentatively fits TRBD1 or TRBD2 (5 bases each). Per germline, CDR1 DFQATT and CDR2 SNEGSKA (reference sequence). This CDR3 has 11 amino acids. CDR3 DNA: TGCAGCCAGGGAGGCACAGATACGCAGTATTTT. Translation gives CSQGGTDTQYF.

The V call is TRBV27, the J call TRBJ1-5; D call uncertain. CDR3 length: 13 residues. CDR1 and CDR2 (germline): MNHEY, SMNVEV (reference sequence). Trimming took 4 bases from V and 11 from J, leaving 15 bases between them. CDR3 sequence: CASSSEGSTAQHF. In DNA, the CDR3 is TGTGCCAGCAGTTCAGAGGGTAGCACGGCCCAGCATTTT.

This clone has just one count. This rearrangement joins TRBV7-2 to TRBJ2-2, with 7 bases that match TRBD1. Germline CDR1 is SGHTA and CDR2 is FQGNSA. J lost 0 bases, V lost 1 base, and 2 bases had no gene match. CDR3 length: 16 amino acids. CDR3 sequence: CASSLGQGANTGELFF. The CDR3, as DNA: TGTGCCAGCAGCTTAGGACAGGGCGCGAACACCGGGGAGCTGTTTTTT.

The chain combines TRBV12-5 with TRBJ2-2; a weak D match, TRBD2 (6 bases). This CDR3 contains 18 residues. Looked up from germline, CDR1 is LGHNT and CDR2 is FRNRAP. The V gene lost 1 base and the J gene lost 3 bases, with 18 bases spanning the gap. CDR3 in amino acids: CASGLGVGGAQYTGELFF. The CDR3 nucleotides read TGTGCTAGTGGTTTGGGGGTCGGCGGGGCGCAGTACACCGGGGAGCTGTTTTTT.

This clone appeared a few times. The J gene is TRBJ2-4, the V gene TRBV7-6; D ambiguous. The CDR3 consists of 13 residues. V was clipped by 1 base and J by 9 bases, with 10 bases between them. Germline V lookup: CDR1 SGHVS, CDR2 FNYEAQ. The DNA of the CDR3 is TGTGCCAGCAGCTTAGGGAGCGACGCCATTCAGTACTTC. Translating it yields CASSLGSDAIQYF.

This clone appeared a single time. The chain has TRBV11-3 and TRBJ2-7; TRBD1 agrees at 9 bases. Germline V gene lookup returns CDR1 SGHNT and CDR2 YENEEA. CDR3 size: 17 residues. The trim removed 1 base at V and 2 bases at J, leaving 9 bases unmatched. The CDR3 sequence: CASSLASPRQGAYEQYF. CDR3 DNA: TGTGCCAGCAGCTTAGCGTCCCCCAGACAGGGGGCCTACGAGCAGTACTTC. The variable domain in full, with the rest retrieved from reference TRBV11-3 and TRBJ2-7, is EAGVVQSPRYKIIEKKQPVAFWCNPISGHNTLYWYLQNLGQGPELLIRYENEEAVDDSQLPKDRFSAERLKGVDSTLKIQPAELGDSAVYLCASSLASPRQGAYEQYFGPGTRLTVT.